This T cell receptor (beta chain) is drawn from a study of blood T cell repertoires in COVID-19. Study information: Material from acute and convalescent COVID-19 was sourced from the United States, Italy and Spain. The analysed material was cDNA or gDNA that came from T cells, B-cell-depleted T cells, or PBMCs.

In the original workflow: Amplified reference gene primers provided the basis for estimating nucleated cell counts. Libraries were prepared by immunoSEQ multiplex PCR; TCRdb keeps only in-frame clonotypes and omits some of them. V and J calls and clone size are given by that table; D and trimming were obtained from the DNA. The table includes about 280,000 clones, approximately 83% detected once. CDR3 length: 16 residues. Germline V gene lookup returns CDR1 SGDLS and CDR2 YYNGEE. The V gene lost 1 base and the J gene lost 4 bases, with 16 bases spanning the gap. Sequencing was carried out using peripheral blood. V gene TRBV9 combines with J gene TRBJ2-3; TRBD2 is a possible D gene (5 bases). The clonotype was recovered from a human donor in a cohort sampled during active COVID-19. The CDR3: CASSVTGLTVPDTQYF. The DNA for the CDR3 is TGTGCCAGCAGCGTAACCGGACTGACCGTCCCAGATACGCAGTATTTT.